The rows below give T cell receptor beta chains drawn from one sample of a study of beta chain features in type 1 diabetes. The method was immunoSEQ multiplex PCR; TCRdb's version includes in-frame clones alone and lacks a portion of them. The sample has about 210,000 clones, approximately 11% seen once; the top ten hold roughly 1.4%. The source material was central memory CD4+ T cells from blood. Receptor source: a man aged 18 to 30 in good health. Both conserved end residues are part of each CDR3. D genes are given only for firm matches. Not all rows give a size; the values are once, few, many and, for expanded clones, a class.

d_gene: NA
v_gene: TRBV2
j_gene: TRBJ1-1
abundance: NA
CDR3nt: TGTGCCAGCAGTGAACAGGGACCAGAGAACACTGAAGCTTTCTTT
CDR3aa: CASSEQGPENTEAFF

d_gene: NA
v_gene: TRBV27
j_gene: TRBJ1-1
abundance: NA
CDR3nt: TGTGCCAGCATTCCCAGGGTAGGAGCTGAAGCTTTCTTT
CDR3aa: CASIPRVGAEAFF

d_gene: NA
v_gene: TRBV7-6
j_gene: TRBJ2-7
abundance: few
CDR3nt: TGTGCCAGCAGCGCACAACCGGGCGAGCAGTACTTC
CDR3aa: CASSAQPGEQYF

d_gene: NA
v_gene: TRBV7-2
j_gene: TRBJ2-4
abundance: few
CDR3nt: TGTGCCAGCAGCCAACCGCCGGGAGCGGAAAACATTCAGTACTTC
CDR3aa: CASSQPPGAENIQYF

d_gene: TRBD1
v_gene: TRBV7-6
j_gene: TRBJ2-7
abundance: NA
CDR3nt: TGTGCCAGCAGCTTAGTGGACAGGTCTGACTCCTACGAGCAGTACTTC
CDR3aa: CASSLVDRSDSYEQYF

d_gene: TRBD2
v_gene: TRBV10-3
j_gene: TRBJ2-1
abundance: many
CDR3nt: TGTGCCATCAGTGAGTCTGGGGGAGGGTACAATGAGCAGTTCTTC
CDR3aa: CAISESGGGYNEQFF

d_gene: NA
v_gene: TRBV19
j_gene: TRBJ2-6
abundance: few
CDR3nt: TGTGCCAGTATGGGAGACAGGTACTCTGGGGCCAACGTCCTGACTTTC
CDR3aa: CASMGDRYSGANVLTF

d_gene: NA
v_gene: TRBV14
j_gene: TRBJ2-2
abundance: few
CDR3nt: TGTGCCAGCAGCCAAGTATTGCCGGTGAACACCGGGGAGCTGTTTTTT
CDR3aa: CASSQVLPVNTGELFF

d_gene: TRBD2
v_gene: TRBV7-2
j_gene: TRBJ2-4
abundance: NA
CDR3nt: TGTGCCAGCAGGTCGACTAGCGCTAACATTCAGTACTTC
CDR3aa: CASRSTSANIQYF

d_gene: TRBD1
v_gene: TRBV7-9
j_gene: TRBJ1-2
abundance: NA
CDR3nt: TGTGCCAGCAGCCGGGACAGTGCTTATGGCTACACCTTC
CDR3aa: CASSRDSAYGYTF

d_gene: NA
v_gene: TRBV29-1
j_gene: TRBJ2-7
abundance: few
CDR3nt: TGCAGCGTTGGGTCACTTGACGAGCAGTACTTC
CDR3aa: CSVGSLDEQYF

d_gene: TRBD2
v_gene: TRBV30
j_gene: TRBJ2-1
abundance: NA
CDR3nt: TGTGCCTGGAGTGTACAAGCGGGAAAAGAGCAGTTCTTC
CDR3aa: CAWSVQAGKEQFF

d_gene: TRBD1
v_gene: TRBV7-8
j_gene: TRBJ2-5
abundance: NA
CDR3nt: TGTGCCAGCCGCAGGGGGCGCGTCGGTAGTCTTTCCGAGACCCAGTACTTC
CDR3aa: CASRRGRVGSLSETQYF

d_gene: NA
v_gene: TRBV7-9
j_gene: TRBJ2-3
abundance: many
CDR3nt: TGTGCCAGCAGCATTATCACAGATACGCAGTATTTT
CDR3aa: CASSIITDTQYF

d_gene: TRBD2
v_gene: TRBV18
j_gene: TRBJ2-7
abundance: NA
CDR3nt: TGTGCCAGCTCGCTTGGCCTAGCGGGAGCAAACTACGAGCAGTACTTC
CDR3aa: CASSLGLAGANYEQYF

d_gene: NA
v_gene: TRBV7-9
j_gene: TRBJ2-1
abundance: NA
CDR3nt: TGTGCCAGCAGCTTTTACAGGAGGAACCATGAGCAGTTCTTC
CDR3aa: CASSFYRRNHEQFF

d_gene: TRBD2
v_gene: TRBV10-3
j_gene: TRBJ2-7
abundance: NA
CDR3nt: TGTGCCATAAAAGAGGGACTAGCGGGTGGCGAGCAGTACTTC
CDR3aa: CAIKEGLAGGEQYF

d_gene: NA
v_gene: TRBV30
j_gene: TRBJ2-3
abundance: NA
CDR3nt: TGTGCCTGGAGTTCCGGGACAAGCGATACGCAGTATTTT
CDR3aa: CAWSSGTSDTQYF